What follows are 26 T cell receptor beta chains derived from one specimen sequenced in a study of neurological immune-mediated disorders. TCRdb analysed the 5' RACE reads with MiXCR anew, one entry per CDR3 protein. The profile shows 90,000 to 150,000 distinct CDR3 sequences, about 3.2% of them singletons. The specimen sequenced was PBMCs. The receptors originated from a woman aged 25-40 years with multiple sclerosis.

The chain links TRBV29-1 to TRBJ2-3; D gene unclear. The ends were cut back, 2 bases at V and 3 bases at J, with 9 bases in the middle. The CDR3 extends over 13 amino acids. From germline, CDR1 is SQVTM and CDR2 ANQGSEA. The chain's CDR3 is CSVETRRTDTQYF. Written as DNA, the CDR3 is TGCAGCGTTGAAACACGACGTACAGATACGCAGTATTTT.

A note on this clonotype: It may be a read error: a sequence one base away is much more abundant. This sequence joins TRBV19 and TRBJ1-1; D uncertain. The CDR3 extends over 13 amino acids. Germline V lookup: CDR1 LNHDA, CDR2 SQIVND (reference sequence). The CDR3 protein is CTSSIRGGTEAFF. The CDR3 region has the DNA TGTACCAGTAGTATCCGAGGAGGCACTGAAGCTTTCTTT.

At least ten counts were recorded for this clonotype. The V call is TRBV4-1, the J call TRBJ1-1; D uncertain. This CDR3 has 14 residues. V was cut by 0 bases and J by 1 base, with 6 bases left in between. Looked up from germline, CDR1 is MGHRA and CDR2 is YSYEKL. The CDR3 DNA is TGCGCCAGCAGCCAAGAATCCCGGAACACTGAAGCTTTCTTT. Protein: CASSQESRNTEAFF.

The sample holds many counts of this clonotype. V usage is TRBV20-1 and J usage is TRBJ2-1; a weak D match, TRBD1 (5 bases). Germline V gene lookup returns CDR1 DFQATT and CDR2 SNEGSKA (reference sequence). CDR3 length: 17 amino acids. Trimming stripped 3 bases from V and 2 bases from J, with 20 bases between. This CDR3 is CSARVFLGQEAYNEQFF. CDR3 sequence (DNA): TGCAGTGCTAGGGTCTTTCTTGGACAAGAAGCCTACAATGAGCAGTTCTTC.

This chain joins TRBV28 and TRBJ2-7; D gene unclear. V was pared by 1 base and J by 6 bases, with 7 bases between. Germline CDR1 MDHEN, CDR2 SYDVKM. This CDR3 region has 12 residues. This CDR3 reads CASSLLGLEQYF. The DNA for the CDR3 is TGTGCCAGCAGTTTATTAGGGCTCGAGCAGTACTTC.

Many counts were recorded for this clonotype. The gene calls are TRBV4-3 and TRBJ1-2; a weak D match, TRBD1 (5 bases). This CDR3 region has 14 residues. Germline V lookup: CDR1 LGHNA, CDR2 YSLEER. Between the trimmed V and J ends, which lost 1 base and 6 bases, there was a span of 12 bases. The DNA for the CDR3 is TGCGCCAGCAGCCAAGTCCAGGGACGGGATGGCTACACCTTC. This encodes CASSQVQGRDGYTF.

This clonotype was picked up many times. The chain recombines TRBV6-5 with TRBJ2-1, with 8 bases matching TRBD1. Losses at the gene ends were 0 bases for V and 8 bases for J; bases not matched to a gene: 3. Germline loops: CDR1 MNHEY, CDR2 SVGAGI. The CDR3 is made up of 14 amino acids. DNA for the CDR3: TGTGCCAGCAGTTACTCGGTGACAGGGGATGAGCAGTTCTTC. Amino acid sequence: CASSYSVTGDEQFF.

This clonotype was observed many times. The V call is TRBV5-1, the J call TRBJ2-3; D is tentatively TRBD1 or TRBD2 (7 bases each). CDR1 is SGHRS, CDR2 YFSETQ, per germline. Between the trimmed V and J ends, which lost 4 bases and 5 bases, there was a span of 20 bases. The CDR3 spans 16 residues. CDR3 residues: CASSTTTGRARDTQYF. CDR3 sequence (DNA): TGCGCCAGCAGCACTACGACAGGGAGGGCCAGAGATACGCAGTATTTT.

In its sample, this clonotype was seen a few times. At one end the junction does not follow the germline gene, possibly because of a read error. The genes are TRBV6-5 and TRBJ1-6, with a tentative D call TRBD1 (5 bases). The CDR3 length is 14 residues. Germline assignment: CDR1 MNHEY and CDR2 SVGAGI. The CDR3 loop is CASRRDPYNSHLHF. CDR3 sequence (DNA): TGTGCCAGCCGCCGGGACCCTTATAATTCACACCTCCACTTT.

CDR3 loop: CSATPKTDTQYF. DNA of the CDR3: TGCAGTGCGACACCAAAGACAGATACGCAGTATTTT. This chain uses TRBV20-1 with TRBJ2-3; D gene unclear. V was trimmed by 6 bases and J by 3 bases, leaving 10 bases between them. This CDR3 is built from 12 residues. Germline loops: CDR1 DFQATT, CDR2 SNEGSKA (reference sequence).

This clonotype was seen at least ten times. The V and J genes are TRBV30 and TRBJ1-1, with a possible D match to TRBD1 (6 bases). This CDR3 contains 14 residues. V lost 1 base and J lost 8, with 17 bases in between. The germline CDR1 and CDR2 sequences are GTSNPN and SVGIG (reference sequence). Here the CDR3 reads CAWSGSVFTGEAFF. The CDR3 region has the DNA TGTGCCTGGAGTGGGAGTGTGTTTACAGGGGAAGCTTTCTTT.

This clonotype was found many times. The chain couples TRBV3-1 to TRBJ2-3, with TRBD2 as a possible D gene (7 bases). The V gene's germline CDR1 is LGHDT and CDR2 YNNKEL (reference sequence). There are 17 residues in the CDR3. Trimming removed 5 bases from V and 2 bases from J, with 20 bases in between. CDR3 sequence reads: CASSKRLGGPLTDTQYF. CDR3 DNA: TGTGCCAGCAGCAAAAGACTCGGGGGGCCCCTCACAGATACGCAGTATTTT.

This clonotype was recorded many times. One end of the junction varies from germline; a read error may be responsible. The chain couples TRBV5-1 to TRBJ2-7, with a tentative D call TRBD1 (5 bases). The CDR3 contains 14 residues. CDR1 is SGHRS, CDR2 YFSETQ, per germline. In nucleotides, the CDR3 is TGCGCCAGCAGTACAGGAGTCCGCTCCGACGAGCAGTACTTC. Translated: CASSTGVRSDEQYF.

This clonotype was recorded at least ten times. V is TRBV5-1 and J is TRBJ1-2; 8 bases are a match to TRBD1. The CDR3 covers 15 residues. After removal of 0 bases from V and 4 bases from J, the junction contained 5 bases not matched to a gene. Germline V CDR1 and CDR2: SGHRS, YFSETQ. The CDR3 sequence: CASSLAGDRGYGYTF. CDR3 in DNA: TGCGCCAGCAGCTTGGCGGGAGACAGGGGCTATGGCTACACCTTC. Looking up the rest from reference TRBV5-1 and TRBJ1-2 gives the full variable domain: KAGVTQTPRYLIKTRGQQVTLSCSPISGHRSVSWYQQTPGQGLQFLFEYFSETQRNKGNFPGRFSGRQFSNSRSEMNVSTLELGDSALYLCASSLAGDRGYGYTFGSGTRLTVV.

This clonotype has ten or more counts. The genes are TRBV7-9 and TRBJ2-7; perhaps TRBD1 as D (6 bases). The CDR3 spans 13 residues. The germline V and J ends were trimmed by 3 bases and 4 bases, with 10 bases remaining between them. The germline V gene has CDR1 SEHNR and CDR2 FQNEAQ (reference sequence). This CDR3 reads CASSFSGDYEQYF. In DNA, the CDR3 is TGTGCCAGCAGCTTTTCAGGGGATTACGAGCAGTACTTC.

This clonotype was counted ten times or more. Here the CDR3 reads CASSSGGAGEKLFF. The CDR3 DNA is TGTGCCAGCAGCTCGGGGGGGGCAGGAGAAAAACTGTTTTTT. This chain joins TRBV7-2 and TRBJ1-4; the D gene is possibly TRBD1 (6 bases). V was clipped by 4 bases and J by 8 bases, with 14 bases between them. The CDR3 sequence is 14 residues long. The germline CDR1 and CDR2 sequences are SGHTA and FQGNSA.

The rearrangement links TRBV5-1 to TRBJ2-5; D is perhaps TRBD2 (6 bases). Trimming took 4 bases from V and 7 from J, leaving 8 bases between them. CDR1 and CDR2 (germline): SGHRS, YFSETQ. The CDR3 is made up of 11 amino acids. The CDR3 is CASSRLGTQYF. The CDR3 DNA sequence: TGCGCCAGCAGCCGACTAGGGACCCAGTACTTC. The entire variable domain, with the rest obtained from reference TRBV5-1 and TRBJ2-5, is as follows: KAGVTQTPRYLIKTRGQQVTLSCSPISGHRSVSWYQQTPGQGLQFLFEYFSETQRNKGNFPGRFSGRQFSNSRSEMNVSTLELGDSALYLCASSRLGTQYFGPGTRLLVL.

This clonotype was seen ten or more times. The CDR3 loop is CASSYSRTAINTEAFF. CDR3 nucleotide sequence: TGTGCCAGCAGTTACTCCCGGACAGCGATCAACACTGAAGCTTTCTTT. The chain uses TRBV6-2 or TRBV6-3 and TRBJ1-1; the D gene is possibly TRBD1 (6 bases). Trimming cost V 0 bases and J 2 bases, with 13 bases left between them. This CDR3 region has 16 residues. The germline gives CDR1 MNHEY, CDR2 SVGEGT.

This clonotype was counted ten times or more. The genes are TRBV20-1 and TRBJ2-5; a possible D gene is TRBD1 (6 bases). Trimming took 2 bases from V and 5 from J, leaving 12 bases between them. The germline CDR1 and CDR2 sequences are DFQATT and SNEGSKA (reference sequence). This CDR3 has 13 amino acids. The CDR3: CSARIQGVETQYF. For the CDR3, the DNA is TGCAGTGCTAGAATACAGGGCGTCGAGACCCAGTACTTC.

Of note for this clonotype: One base away lies a much larger clone, so this may be a sequencing read error. The J gene is TRBJ2-3, the V gene TRBV5-5, with 7 positions matching TRBD1. The CDR3 totals 13 residues. Germline V gene sequence: CDR1 SGHKS, CDR2 YYEKEE (reference sequence). The CDR3 here is CASTLTGTYTQYF. The CDR3 DNA reads as TGTGCCAGCACCTTGACAGGGACATATACGCAGTATTTT.

This clonotype was recorded at least ten times. The V gene is TRBV16, the J gene TRBJ1-3, with 7 bases identical to TRBD1. The germline gives CDR1 KGHSY, CDR2 FQNENV. This CDR3 is built from 16 residues. The trim removed 2 bases at V and 3 bases at J, leaving 7 bases unmatched. CDR3 loop: CASSQEGTARGNTIYF. The DNA of the CDR3 is TGTGCCAGCAGCCAAGAGGGGACAGCGCGTGGAAACACCATATATTTT.

V is TRBV4-1 and J is TRBJ1-1, with D hard to call. CDR1 MGHRA and CDR2 YSYEKL come from the germline V gene. The CDR3 sequence is 15 residues long. Trimming took off 3 bases at V and 0 bases at J, with 11 bases between the two ends. The CDR3 loop reads CASSHPGRLNTEAFF. The DNA for the CDR3 is TGCGCCAGCAGCCACCCTGGCAGGTTGAACACTGAAGCTTTCTTT.

This clonotype was detected a few times. The V gene is TRBV5-1, the J gene TRBJ2-6; no clear D. The CDR3 sequence is 13 residues long. CDR1 is SGHRS, CDR2 YFSETQ, per germline. V was shortened by 6 bases and J by 2 bases, with 6 bases between the two germline ends. Written as DNA, the CDR3 is TGCGCCAGCACCCTGGCTGGGGCCAACGTCCTGACTTTC. Its translation: CASTLAGANVLTF. Full variable domain (missing parts from reference TRBV5-1 and TRBJ2-6): KAGVTQTPRYLIKTRGQQVTLSCSPISGHRSVSWYQQTPGQGLQFLFEYFSETQRNKGNFPGRFSGRQFSNSRSEMNVSTLELGDSALYLCASTLAGANVLTFGAGSRLTVL.

This clonotype was recorded many times. The V gene is TRBV20-1, the J gene TRBJ2-5, with 11 nucleotides matching TRBD2. Germline-derived CDR1 and CDR2 are DFQATT and SNEGSKA (reference sequence). V gave up 2 bases and J gave up 7 bases; unmatched junction bases: 15. The CDR3 loop spans 17 amino acids. CDR3 sequence: CSARSVKASGGRGTQYF. CDR3 in DNA: TGCAGTGCTAGATCGGTCAAGGCTAGCGGGGGGCGGGGGACCCAGTACTTC.

The sample holds a few counts of this clonotype. J is TRBJ1-1 and V is TRBV4-1, with D unresolved. Germline V gene sequence: CDR1 MGHRA, CDR2 YSYEKL. This CDR3 is 14 amino acids long. V was cut by 1 base and J by 4 bases, with 10 bases left in between. For the CDR3, the DNA is TGCGCCAGCAGCCAAGGCCTCCGGACCACTGAAGCTTTCTTT. The encoded protein is CASSQGLRTTEAFF.

The chain is built from TRBV9 and TRBJ1-1; TRBD1 matches at 7 bases. The CDR3 totals 15 residues. CDR1 is SGDLS and CDR2 is YYNGEE in the germline V gene. J was trimmed by 2 bases and V by 4 bases; bases with no gene match: 8. CDR3 DNA: TGTGCCAGCAGCCCAGATGACAGGGCAAACACTGAAGCTTTCTTT. Translating it yields CASSPDDRANTEAFF.